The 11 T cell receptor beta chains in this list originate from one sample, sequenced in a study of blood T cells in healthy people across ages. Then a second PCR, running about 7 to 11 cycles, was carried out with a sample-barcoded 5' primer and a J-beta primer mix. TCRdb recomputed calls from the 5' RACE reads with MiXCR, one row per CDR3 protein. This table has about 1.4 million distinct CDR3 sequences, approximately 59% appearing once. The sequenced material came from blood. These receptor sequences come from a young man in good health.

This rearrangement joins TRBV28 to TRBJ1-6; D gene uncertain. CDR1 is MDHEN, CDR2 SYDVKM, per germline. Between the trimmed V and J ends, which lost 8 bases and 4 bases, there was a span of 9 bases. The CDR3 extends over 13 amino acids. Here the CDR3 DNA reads TGTGCCAGCGGTACGGAGTATAATTCACCCCTCCACTTT. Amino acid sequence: CASGTEYNSPLHF.

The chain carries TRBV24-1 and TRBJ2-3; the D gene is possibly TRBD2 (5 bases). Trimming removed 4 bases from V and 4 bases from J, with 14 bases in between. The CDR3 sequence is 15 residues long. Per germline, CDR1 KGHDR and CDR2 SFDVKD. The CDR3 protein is CATSDSTGLSDTQYF. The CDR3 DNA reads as TGTGCCACCAGTGACTCCACGGGGTTATCAGATACGCAGTATTTT.

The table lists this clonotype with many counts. The CDR3 sequence: CASSLGANGVQQYF. CDR3 nucleotide sequence: TGTGCCAGCAGCTTGGGGGCAAACGGAGTCCAGCAGTACTTC. The rearrangement links TRBV5-5 to TRBJ2-7; D unclear. Germline assignment: CDR1 SGHKS and CDR2 YYEKEE (reference sequence). Trimming took 0 bases from V and 8 from J, leaving 15 bases between them. CDR3 size: 14 residues.

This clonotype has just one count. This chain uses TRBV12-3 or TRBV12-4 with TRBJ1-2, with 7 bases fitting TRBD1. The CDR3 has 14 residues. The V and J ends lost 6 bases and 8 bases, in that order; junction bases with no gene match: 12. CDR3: CASSARTGSRGYTF. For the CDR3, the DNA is TGTGCCAGCAGCGCTAGGACAGGCAGTCGCGGCTACACCTTC.

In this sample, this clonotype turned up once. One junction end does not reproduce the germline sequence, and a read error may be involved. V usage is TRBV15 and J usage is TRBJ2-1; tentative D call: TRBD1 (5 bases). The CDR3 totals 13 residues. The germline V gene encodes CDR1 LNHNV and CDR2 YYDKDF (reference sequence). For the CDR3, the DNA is TGTGCCGCCAGCAGACAAGCAGGGAATGAGCAGTTCTTC. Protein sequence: CAASRQAGNEQFF.

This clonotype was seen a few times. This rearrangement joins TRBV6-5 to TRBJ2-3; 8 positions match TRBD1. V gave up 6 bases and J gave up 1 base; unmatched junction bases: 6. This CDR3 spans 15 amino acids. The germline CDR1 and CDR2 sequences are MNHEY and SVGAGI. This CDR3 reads CASSPRTGRTDTQYF. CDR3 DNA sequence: TGTGCCAGCAGCCCTAGGACAGGGCGCACAGATACGCAGTATTTT.

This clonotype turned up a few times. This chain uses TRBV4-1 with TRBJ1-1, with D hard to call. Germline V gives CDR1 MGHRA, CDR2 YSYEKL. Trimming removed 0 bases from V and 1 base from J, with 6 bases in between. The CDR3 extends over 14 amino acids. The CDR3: CASSQEASNTEAFF. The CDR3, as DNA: TGCGCCAGCAGCCAAGAAGCCTCGAACACTGAAGCTTTCTTT.

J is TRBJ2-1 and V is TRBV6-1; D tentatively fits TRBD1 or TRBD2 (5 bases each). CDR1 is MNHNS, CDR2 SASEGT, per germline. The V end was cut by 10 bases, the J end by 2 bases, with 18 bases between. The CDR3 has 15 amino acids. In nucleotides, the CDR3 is TGTGCCACCACCTCCGGGACCATTCCCTACAATGAGCAGTTCTTC. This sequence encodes CATTSGTIPYNEQFF.

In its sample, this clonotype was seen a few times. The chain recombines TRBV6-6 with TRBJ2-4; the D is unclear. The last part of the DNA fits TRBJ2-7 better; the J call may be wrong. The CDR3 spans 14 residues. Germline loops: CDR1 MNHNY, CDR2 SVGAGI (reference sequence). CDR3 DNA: TGTGCCAGCAGTTACTCCGTAGAAAGTCACGAGCAGTACTTC. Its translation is CASSYSVESHEQYF.

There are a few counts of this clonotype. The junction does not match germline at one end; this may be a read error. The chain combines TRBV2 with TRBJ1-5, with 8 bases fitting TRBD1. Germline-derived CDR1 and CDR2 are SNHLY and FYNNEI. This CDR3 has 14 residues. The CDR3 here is CASSLDREDQPQHF. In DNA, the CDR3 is TGTGCCAGCAGTTTGGACAGGGAAGATCAGCCTCAGCATTTT.

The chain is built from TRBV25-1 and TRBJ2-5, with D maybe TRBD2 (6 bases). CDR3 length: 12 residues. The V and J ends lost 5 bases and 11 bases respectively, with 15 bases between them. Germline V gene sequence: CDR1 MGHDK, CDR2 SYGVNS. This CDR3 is CASSLGEAEQYF. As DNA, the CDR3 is TGTGCCAGCAGTCTTGGGGAGGCTGAGCAGTACTTC.